The rows below give T cell receptor beta chains drawn from one sample of a study of blood T cell repertoires in COVID-19. The protocol was immunoSEQ multiplex PCR, while the TCRdb copy is restricted to in-frame clones and leaves out a portion. The sample shows 45,000 to 50,000 clones, roughly 88% of them seen only once. Sequenced input: peripheral blood. All receptors derive from a woman older than 75 with COVID-19, enrolled during active disease. CDR3s include the opening cysteine and the closing phenylalanine or tryptophan. The D gene is left open where the match is weak. Clone size appears in some rows only: once, few, many, or a class for an expanded clone.

>-|-|TRBV21-1|TRBJ2-1
TGTGCCAGCAGCAAAGGAGACAGGGGGCGCGATGAGCAGTTCTTC
CASSKGDRGRDEQFF
>-|TRBD1|TRBV19|TRBJ1-4
TGTGCCAGTAGAAGGGGGCCGGGGGAAAAACTGTTTTTT
CASRRGPGEKLFF
>many|TRBD2|TRBV3-1/TRBV3-2|TRBJ2-2
TGTGCCAGCAGCCAAATTGCTCCGGCCAGCGGGGGTTTAAACACCGGGGAGCTGTTTTTT
CASSQIAPASGGLNTGELFF
>-|-|TRBV7-3|TRBJ1-5
TGTGCCAGCAGCCCCGGGGGGGACGGAGATCGGCATTTT
CASSPGGDGDRHF
>-|-|TRBV5-4|TRBJ2-5
TGTGCCAGCAGCTTGGTGCTAGCGAGGGAGACCCAGTACTTC
CASSLVLARETQYF
>-|TRBD1|TRBV6-2/TRBV6-3|TRBJ2-7
TGTGCCAGCAGTTACCCGGACAGGGGACCCTACGAGCAGTACTTC
CASSYPDRGPYEQYF
>-|TRBD2|TRBV27|TRBJ2-7
TGTGCCAGCAGTGCCCGACTAGCGGGTCCCTACGAGCAGTACTTC
CASSARLAGPYEQYF
>-|TRBD1|TRBV3-1/TRBV3-2|TRBJ1-6
TGTGCCAGCAGACCACAGGGGGCGCAGGGTTCACCCCTCCACTTT
CASRPQGAQGSPLHF
>-|-|TRBV11-1|TRBJ2-2
TGTGCCAGCAGCTTAGGGCAGGGGTACACCGGGGAGCTGTTTTTT
CASSLGQGYTGELFF
>-|-|TRBV4-3|TRBJ1-4
TGCGCCAGCAGCCAGGAGGCGACAGCGGGGGCAACTAATGAAAAACTGTTTTTT
CASSQEATAGATNEKLFF
>-|-|TRBV5-6|TRBJ2-6
TGTGCCAGCAGTTACTACGGCGTTGGGGCCAACGTCCTGACTTTC
CASSYYGVGANVLTF
>-|TRBD2|TRBV7-9|TRBJ2-3
TGTGCCAGCAGCCGCTCCACTAGCGGGAGAACAGATACGCAGTATTTT
CASSRSTSGRTDTQYF
>-|TRBD2|TRBV28|TRBJ2-7
TGTGCCAGCAAACTAGCGGGAGTATTTTCCTACGAGCAGTACTTC
CASKLAGVFSYEQYF
>few|TRBD2|TRBV5-1|TRBJ2-3
TGCGCCAGCAGCGCGGGACTAGCGTACACAGATACGCAGTATTTT
CASSAGLAYTDTQYF
>-|-|TRBV24-1|TRBJ2-3
TGTGCCACCAGGGGGAGCGGCAGCTCCACAGATACGCAGTATTTT
CATRGSGSSTDTQYF
>-|TRBD2|TRBV27|TRBJ2-1
TGTGCCAGCAGTTTACAAGGCAGGACTAGCGGGAGGCGCTCCAATGAGCAGTTCTTC
CASSLQGRTSGRRSNEQFF
>-|-|TRBV7-2|TRBJ1-2
TGTGCCAGCACCCTTCAGCGGGGAGACTATGGCTACACCTTC
CASTLQRGDYGYTF
>-|-|TRBV12-5|TRBJ2-7
TGTGCTAGTGGTTTCCACTTCACTCTCTACGAGCAGTACTTC
CASGFHFTLYEQYF
>-|-|TRBV25-1|TRBJ1-2
TGTGCCAGCAGTGAAAGCAGGCTACCTGGCTATGGCTACACCTTC
CASSESRLPGYGYTF
>-|-|TRBV28|TRBJ1-2
TGTGCCAGCAGCCTCGGACTCCCATTCTATGGCTACACCTTC
CASSLGLPFYGYTF
>-|TRBD1|TRBV29-1|TRBJ1-1
TGCAGCGTTGACAGGGGGAACGCTGAAGCTTTCTTT
CSVDRGNAEAFF
>-|-|TRBV6-2/TRBV6-3|TRBJ2-3
TGTGCCAGCAGTTACTCGGGGCGAACACGCACAGATACGCAGTATTTT
CASSYSGRTRTDTQYF
>-|-|TRBV5-1|TRBJ1-2
TGCGCCAGCAGCTTGGAGTCGGTTAACTATGGCTACACCTTC
CASSLESVNYGYTF
>-|TRBD1|TRBV19|TRBJ2-7
TGTGCCAGTAGTGTAGGCACGACAGGGTGGTACGAGCAGTACTTC
CASSVGTTGWYEQYF
>-|-|TRBV6-5|TRBJ1-1
TGTGCCAGCAGCTTTACAGGGATGGCTGAAGCTTTCTTT
CASSFTGMAEAFF
>-|-|TRBV6-5|TRBJ1-2
TGTGCCAGCAGTTACATGGGGGGGAACTATGGCTACACCTTC
CASSYMGGNYGYTF
>-|TRBD1|TRBV18|TRBJ2-3
TGTGCCAGCTCACCGACAGGGTTCCCAGATACGCAGTATTTT
CASSPTGFPDTQYF
>-|TRBD1|TRBV28|TRBJ1-1
TGTGCCAGCAGTCCTTACAGGGGGGTGGACACTGAAGCTTTCTTT
CASSPYRGVDTEAFF
>-|TRBD1|TRBV15|TRBJ1-4
TGTGCCACCAGCACGAGTGCCGGGACAGGGGATGAAAAACTGTTTTTT
CATSTSAGTGDEKLFF
>-|TRBD1|TRBV9|TRBJ2-7
TGTGCCAGCAGCGAGAGGGGGCCCCCATCCTACGAGCAGTACTTC
CASSERGPPSYEQYF
>few|-|TRBV9|TRBJ2-7
TGTGCCAGCAGCGTAGATCCGGGCTCCTACGAGCAGTACTTC
CASSVDPGSYEQYF
>-|TRBD2|TRBV7-2|TRBJ2-7
TGTGCCAGCAGTCAGTTGGGGGGGTCCTACGAGCAGTACTTC
CASSQLGGSYEQYF
>-|-|TRBV19|TRBJ1-2
TGTGCCAGTACCCCTAGTACTCGTTATGGCTACACCTTC
CASTPSTRYGYTF
>-|-|TRBV9|TRBJ2-2
TGTGCCAGCAGCGTAGAGGGTAGCGGGAACACCGGGGAGCTGTTTTTT
CASSVEGSGNTGELFF
>-|TRBD2|TRBV5-1|TRBJ2-7
TGCGCCAGCAGTCTTCTAGCGGGAGGCTCCTACGAGCAGTACTTC
CASSLLAGGSYEQYF
>-|-|TRBV10-3|TRBJ1-2
TGTGCCATCAGTGCCGGGACTAACTATGGCTACACCTTC
CAISAGTNYGYTF
>-|TRBD2|TRBV7-6|TRBJ2-7
TGTGCCAGCAGCTTACTTTTGGCTAGCGGGAGTGGCGACGAGCAGTACTTC
CASSLLLASGSGDEQYF
>-|-|TRBV3-1/TRBV3-2|TRBJ2-3
TGTGCCAGCAGCCAAGAAGGGTGGAGGCCCGAGGGGCAGTATTTT
CASSQEGWRPEGQYF
>-|-|TRBV4-3|TRBJ2-2
TGCGCCAGCAGCCCCGGGACTTACACCACCACCGGGGAGCTGTTTTTT
CASSPGTYTTTGELFF
>-|-|TRBV14|TRBJ1-2
TGTGCCAGCAGCCTCCGGGGGGATGGCTACACCTTC
CASSLRGDGYTF
>many|TRBD1|TRBV28|TRBJ2-7
TGTGCCAGCAGACAAACAGGGGGCCTCCTAAACGACGAGCAGTACTTC
CASRQTGGLLNDEQYF